This entry is about one T cell receptor beta chain. No antigen is known for it. V dropped 11 bases and J dropped 2; count of bases not matched to a gene: 7. Per germline, CDR1 KGHDR and CDR2 SFDVKD. The CDR3 runs to 14 residues. The data were taken from a study of T cell responses to AZD1222 COVID-19 vaccine. TCRdb's table, derived via immunoSEQ multiplex PCR, lists solely in-frame clones and lacks some. The sample has over 110,000 clones; under 90% are singletons. Study findings and constraints: CD4 TCRs associated with vaccination spanned spike, dominating at 160-218 and 743-854. Close to half of all spike-specific TCRs reportedly target regions of the variants that are unmutated.

The TCR sequence derives from an adult who received the AZD1222 COVID-19 vaccine. The chain has TRBV24-1 and TRBJ2-1, with TRBD1 matching over 8 bases. The specimen was peripheral blood, collected 28 days after the second AZD1222 dose. The CDR3 nucleotides read TGTGCCATTCAATCAGGGGGCCCCTACAATGAGCAGTTCTTC. Translating gives CAIQSGGPYNEQFF.